A selection of T cell receptor beta chains follows, all from one sample in a study of prognosis after radiotherapy for stage I lung cancer. TCRdb itself ran the multiplex PCR reads through MiXCR, one entry per CDR3 protein. This sample carries about 35,000 distinct CDR3 sequences, around a third of them seen once, and the ten largest clones take 27%. The sample here was PBMCs, taken before or after stereotactic body radiation therapy (not recorded which). The receptors stem from a donor aged 50 or older with non-small cell lung cancer. CDR3s include the opening cysteine and the closing phenylalanine or tryptophan. D genes are given only for firm matches. Rows give clone size only sometimes, using once, few, many, or a class for an expanded clone.

j_gene: TRBJ1-2
d_gene: -
v_gene: TRBV9
len: 12
abundance: many
CDR3nt: TGTGCCAGCAGCGAGGGACGGTGGGGCTACACCTTC
CDR3aa: CASSEGRWGYTF

j_gene: TRBJ1-2
d_gene: -
v_gene: TRBV5-4
len: 14
abundance: many
CDR3nt: TGTGCCAGCGGGGGGAATCGAGGAGGTGGTGGCTACACCTTC
CDR3aa: CASGGNRGGGGYTF

j_gene: TRBJ2-5
d_gene: TRBD1
v_gene: TRBV7-8
len: 17
abundance: -
CDR3nt: TGTGCCAGCAGCTTACAACCGAGGACAGGGGGGGTGGAGACCCAGTACTTC
CDR3aa: CASSLQPRTGGVETQYF

j_gene: TRBJ1-2
d_gene: -
v_gene: TRBV10-3
len: 15
abundance: many
CDR3nt: TGTGCCATCAGTGATGGGGCAAGGACCTTATATGGCTACACCTTC
CDR3aa: CAISDGARTLYGYTF

j_gene: TRBJ1-2
d_gene: TRBD1
v_gene: TRBV6-1
len: 15
abundance: many
CDR3nt: TGTGCCAGCAGCTCCCCGGGACAGGTCCTCTATGGCTACACCTTC
CDR3aa: CASSSPGQVLYGYTF

j_gene: TRBJ2-1
d_gene: -
v_gene: TRBV5-6
len: 13
abundance: many
CDR3nt: TGTGCCAGCAGCTTGAAATGGTACAATGAGCAGTTCTTC
CDR3aa: CASSLKWYNEQFF

j_gene: TRBJ1-3
d_gene: -
v_gene: TRBV5-4
len: 15
abundance: many
CDR3nt: TGTGCCAGCAGCGATCGGACTGTCTCTGGAAACACCATATATTTT
CDR3aa: CASSDRTVSGNTIYF

j_gene: TRBJ1-5
d_gene: TRBD1
v_gene: TRBV12-3/TRBV12-4
len: 19
abundance: many
CDR3nt: TGTGCCAGCAGTCGAGGGACAGCCCAGAGAGGGCATAGCAATCAGCCCCAGCATTTT
CDR3aa: CASSRGTAQRGHSNQPQHF

j_gene: TRBJ2-3
d_gene: TRBD2
v_gene: TRBV7-3
len: 16
abundance: many
CDR3nt: TGTGCCAGCAGCTTGGGACTAGCGGGGGGTCGAAATACGCAGTATTTT
CDR3aa: CASSLGLAGGRNTQYF

j_gene: TRBJ1-2
d_gene: -
v_gene: TRBV6-4
len: 14
abundance: medium-sized
CDR3nt: TGTGCCAGCAGTGAAGGGGTCGGTCTGCGTGGCTACACCTTC
CDR3aa: CASSEGVGLRGYTF

j_gene: TRBJ1-2
d_gene: TRBD1
v_gene: TRBV4-1
len: 13
abundance: -
CDR3nt: TGCGCCAGCAGCCAGACCAGGGGGAATGGCTACACCTTC
CDR3aa: CASSQTRGNGYTF

j_gene: TRBJ1-4
d_gene: TRBD1
v_gene: TRBV12-3/TRBV12-4
len: 16
abundance: many
CDR3nt: TGTGCCAGCAGTTCCACGAACAGGGGGTTTGGAGAAAAACTGTTTTTT
CDR3aa: CASSSTNRGFGEKLFF

j_gene: TRBJ2-7
d_gene: TRBD2
v_gene: TRBV3-1
len: 15
abundance: many
CDR3nt: TGTGCCAGCAGCCCAGGACTAGCCGATACCTACGAGCAGTACTTC
CDR3aa: CASSPGLADTYEQYF

j_gene: TRBJ2-5
d_gene: -
v_gene: TRBV7-2
len: 16
abundance: -
CDR3nt: TGTGCCAGCAGCCTCCGGACAGTTGCGAGCCAAGAGACCCAGTACTTC
CDR3aa: CASSLRTVASQETQYF

j_gene: TRBJ2-7
d_gene: TRBD1
v_gene: TRBV7-9
len: 13
abundance: many
CDR3nt: TGTGCCAGCAGCCGGGACAGGGGGTACGAGCAGTACTTC
CDR3aa: CASSRDRGYEQYF

j_gene: TRBJ2-1
d_gene: -
v_gene: TRBV30
len: 11
abundance: many
CDR3nt: TGTGCCTGGAGTTTCCGAGGACACCCCGTCTTC
CDR3aa: CAWSFRGHPVF

j_gene: TRBJ1-5
d_gene: -
v_gene: TRBV12-3/TRBV12-4
len: 15
abundance: -
CDR3nt: TGTGCCAGCAGTTTCACCGGGCCCGGCAATCAGCCCCAGCATTTT
CDR3aa: CASSFTGPGNQPQHF

j_gene: TRBJ2-1
d_gene: -
v_gene: TRBV2
len: 13
abundance: many
CDR3nt: TGTGCCAGCAGTGCAGAAGCGAACAATGAGCAGTTCTTC
CDR3aa: CASSAEANNEQFF

j_gene: TRBJ1-2
d_gene: -
v_gene: TRBV30
len: 13
abundance: -
CDR3nt: TGTGCCTGGAGTCCCCAGGGCGGCTATGGCTACACCTTC
CDR3aa: CAWSPQGGYGYTF

j_gene: TRBJ1-1
d_gene: -
v_gene: TRBV10-1
len: 13
abundance: -
CDR3nt: TGCGCCAGCAGTGACCGGGGGTGGACTGAAGCTTTCTTT
CDR3aa: CASSDRGWTEAFF

j_gene: TRBJ1-1
d_gene: -
v_gene: TRBV20-1
len: 14
abundance: many
CDR3nt: TGCAGTGCCACCCCGGGCCCGACCCGCACTGAAGCTTTCTTT
CDR3aa: CSATPGPTRTEAFF

j_gene: TRBJ2-7
d_gene: -
v_gene: TRBV30
len: 14
abundance: -
CDR3nt: TGTGCCTGGAGTTCCTATAGGTATTCCTACGAGCAGTACTTC
CDR3aa: CAWSSYRYSYEQYF